A selection of T cell receptor beta chains follows, all from one sample in a study of blood T cell dynamics during melanoma immunotherapy. The method was immunoSEQ multiplex PCR; TCRdb's version includes in-frame clones alone and lacks a portion of them. The sample lists about 19,000 clones, approximately 90% occurring once. The specimen comprised blood, sampled from a patient treated with checkpoint blockade. Receptors were obtained from a human donor with melanoma. Each CDR3 is given with its conserved first and last residue. D genes are given only for firm matches. For some rows the clone size is stated as once, few or many, or as a class when expanded; others skip it.

d_call: -
clone_size: few
j_call: TRBJ1-2
v_call: TRBV18
cdr3_nt: TGTGCCAGCTCACCAGGGAGTGGTCGCACTGGCTACACCTTC
cdr3_aa: CASSPGSGRTGYTF

d_call: -
clone_size: -
j_call: TRBJ2-6
v_call: TRBV5-1
cdr3_nt: TGCGCCAGCAGCTTGTATCTCTCTGGGGCCAACGTCCTGACTTTC
cdr3_aa: CASSLYLSGANVLTF

d_call: TRBD2
clone_size: -
j_call: TRBJ2-7
v_call: TRBV7-4
cdr3_nt: TGTGCCAGCAGCCGACCGGGACTAGCGGGAGTAGTCGCCTACGAGCAGTACTTC
cdr3_aa: CASSRPGLAGVVAYEQYF

d_call: -
clone_size: -
j_call: TRBJ1-1
v_call: TRBV10-3
cdr3_nt: TGTGCCATCAGTCTGGGGGGTTTTACTGAAGCTTTCTTT
cdr3_aa: CAISLGGFTEAFF

d_call: -
clone_size: once
j_call: TRBJ1-6
v_call: TRBV28
cdr3_nt: TGTGCCAGCAGTTACCCTTCAGGGCTCTTAGACGTATACCGCTCCTATAATTCACCCCTCCACTTT
cdr3_aa: CASSYPSGLLDVYRSYNSPLHF

d_call: TRBD2
clone_size: -
j_call: TRBJ2-1
v_call: TRBV4-1
cdr3_nt: TGCGCCAGCAGCCATTCCCTCCGGACTAGCGGGAGCAATGAGCAGTTCTTC
cdr3_aa: CASSHSLRTSGSNEQFF

d_call: -
clone_size: -
j_call: TRBJ1-1
v_call: TRBV6-6
cdr3_nt: TGTGCCAGCAGTTCTTCCGGGACGTCAGTTTTTGAAGCTTTCTTT
cdr3_aa: CASSSSGTSVFEAFF

d_call: -
clone_size: once
j_call: TRBJ1-5
v_call: TRBV28
cdr3_nt: TGTGCCAGCACTCTTAGGCCCGGGACGCCTTATCAGCCCCAGCATTTT
cdr3_aa: CASTLRPGTPYQPQHF

d_call: -
clone_size: -
j_call: TRBJ1-6
v_call: TRBV6-5
cdr3_nt: TGTGCCAGCAGTTACGCAGCAAATTCACCCCTCCACTTT
cdr3_aa: CASSYAANSPLHF

d_call: -
clone_size: few
j_call: TRBJ1-5
v_call: TRBV19
cdr3_nt: TGTGCCAGTAAGAAGGTTGAACTGGGGAGCAATCAGCCCCAGCATTTT
cdr3_aa: CASKKVELGSNQPQHF

d_call: TRBD2
clone_size: medium-sized
j_call: TRBJ2-5
v_call: TRBV7-2
cdr3_nt: TGTGCCAGCAGCTTAGCGAGCGGGGTTGCAGAGACCCAGTACTTC
cdr3_aa: CASSLASGVAETQYF

d_call: TRBD1
clone_size: -
j_call: TRBJ1-6
v_call: TRBV29-1
cdr3_nt: TGCAGCGTACGGACAGGGGGTGATTCACCCCTCCACTTT
cdr3_aa: CSVRTGGDSPLHF

d_call: -
clone_size: -
j_call: TRBJ1-1
v_call: TRBV10-3
cdr3_nt: TGTGCCATCAGTGAGTCGAGCAACAGGGCGCCTGAAGCTTTCTTT
cdr3_aa: CAISESSNRAPEAFF

d_call: TRBD1
clone_size: -
j_call: TRBJ2-4
v_call: TRBV28
cdr3_nt: TGTGCCAGCAGTCCGGACAGGGATGTGGTCGTGGGCAAAAACATTCAGTACTTC
cdr3_aa: CASSPDRDVVVGKNIQYF

d_call: TRBD1
clone_size: once
j_call: TRBJ1-2
v_call: TRBV18
cdr3_nt: TGTGCCAGCTCACCACGGTCCCAGGGGGCCCTAATCCCGTCGAACTATGGCTACACCTTC
cdr3_aa: CASSPRSQGALIPSNYGYTF

d_call: -
clone_size: -
j_call: TRBJ1-5
v_call: TRBV7-9
cdr3_nt: TGTGCCAGCAGCTTAGGCCCAGATAGCAATCAGCCCCAGCATTTT
cdr3_aa: CASSLGPDSNQPQHF

d_call: TRBD2
clone_size: -
j_call: TRBJ2-2
v_call: TRBV7-2
cdr3_nt: TGTGCCAGCAGCTTCGGGAGGGGTGGGAGTGGCGCCGGGGAGCTGTTTTTT
cdr3_aa: CASSFGRGGSGAGELFF

d_call: TRBD1
clone_size: -
j_call: TRBJ1-2
v_call: TRBV5-1
cdr3_nt: TGCGCCAGCAGCTTGGGCCTCGGGACAGCTAACTATGGCTACACCTTC
cdr3_aa: CASSLGLGTANYGYTF

d_call: TRBD1
clone_size: -
j_call: TRBJ2-7
v_call: TRBV6-1
cdr3_nt: TGTGCCAGCAATACCGGGACAGGGAAATACGAGCAGTACTTC
cdr3_aa: CASNTGTGKYEQYF

d_call: -
clone_size: -
j_call: TRBJ2-1
v_call: TRBV2
cdr3_nt: TGTGCCAGCAGTGCCGCGGGAATATACAATGAGCAGTTCTTC
cdr3_aa: CASSAAGIYNEQFF

d_call: -
clone_size: -
j_call: TRBJ2-2
v_call: TRBV2
cdr3_nt: TGTGCCAGCAGAGCTGTGGAGAACACCGGGGAGCTGTTTTTT
cdr3_aa: CASRAVENTGELFF

d_call: -
clone_size: -
j_call: TRBJ2-1
v_call: TRBV29-1
cdr3_nt: TGCAGCGTTGAAAGGATGGACCCTTTCCATGAGCAGTTCTTC
cdr3_aa: CSVERMDPFHEQFF

d_call: -
clone_size: -
j_call: TRBJ1-1
v_call: TRBV5-1
cdr3_nt: TGCGCCAGCAGCTTGGAAAGCCGCACTGAAGCTTTCTTT
cdr3_aa: CASSLESRTEAFF

d_call: TRBD1
clone_size: -
j_call: TRBJ2-7
v_call: TRBV5-1
cdr3_nt: TGCGCCAGCAGCCGGGACAGGGAAATCTACGAGCAGTACTTC
cdr3_aa: CASSRDREIYEQYF

d_call: -
clone_size: -
j_call: TRBJ1-2
v_call: TRBV10-3
cdr3_nt: TGTGCCATCAGTACAGATGCTTATGGCTACACCTTC
cdr3_aa: CAISTDAYGYTF

d_call: TRBD1
clone_size: -
j_call: TRBJ1-1
v_call: TRBV29-1
cdr3_nt: TGCAGCGTTGTACCACAACAGGGGGGCACTGAAGCTTTCTTT
cdr3_aa: CSVVPQQGGTEAFF

d_call: TRBD1
clone_size: once
j_call: TRBJ2-5
v_call: TRBV6-1
cdr3_nt: TGTGCCAGCAGAGCGGACAGGGGGCGGGAGACCCAGTACTTC
cdr3_aa: CASRADRGRETQYF

d_call: TRBD2
clone_size: -
j_call: TRBJ2-2
v_call: TRBV7-9
cdr3_nt: TGTGCCAGCAGCGGAGGGACTAGCGGGATAGAGGAGCTGTTTTTT
cdr3_aa: CASSGGTSGIEELFF

d_call: -
clone_size: once
j_call: TRBJ2-5
v_call: TRBV16
cdr3_nt: TGTGCCAGCAGCCAATGGGGGTTCGAGACCCAGTACTTC
cdr3_aa: CASSQWGFETQYF

d_call: TRBD2
clone_size: -
j_call: TRBJ2-3
v_call: TRBV10-2
cdr3_nt: TGCGCCAGCAGGAGGACTAGCGGGAGTACAGATACGCAGTATTTT
cdr3_aa: CASRRTSGSTDTQYF

d_call: -
clone_size: -
j_call: TRBJ2-7
v_call: TRBV13
cdr3_nt: TGTGCCAGCAGCCCCCGATCAAGTGGGTACGAGCAGTACTTC
cdr3_aa: CASSPRSSGYEQYF

d_call: -
clone_size: -
j_call: TRBJ1-4
v_call: TRBV2
cdr3_nt: TGTGCCAGCGGGTACGAGGGGGGTCGAGAAAAACTGTTTTTT
cdr3_aa: CASGYEGGREKLFF

d_call: TRBD1
clone_size: -
j_call: TRBJ2-5
v_call: TRBV7-2
cdr3_nt: TGTGCCAGCAGCTCGACAGGGGGAGGGCGAGAGACCCAGTACTTC
cdr3_aa: CASSSTGGGRETQYF

d_call: TRBD2
clone_size: few
j_call: TRBJ2-5
v_call: TRBV5-1
cdr3_nt: TGCGCCAGCAGCTTCGGGACTAGGTACCAAGAGACCCAGTACTTC
cdr3_aa: CASSFGTRYQETQYF

d_call: TRBD1
clone_size: once
j_call: TRBJ1-1
v_call: TRBV4-1
cdr3_nt: TGCGCCAGCAGCCAAGCACAGGGGTTCACTGAAGCTTTCTTT
cdr3_aa: CASSQAQGFTEAFF

d_call: TRBD1
clone_size: -
j_call: TRBJ1-2
v_call: TRBV2
cdr3_nt: TGTGCCAACAGTGACCAGGGGGCTGGGTATGGCTACACCTTC
cdr3_aa: CANSDQGAGYGYTF

d_call: TRBD2
clone_size: -
j_call: TRBJ2-5
v_call: TRBV28
cdr3_nt: TGTGCCAGCAGTCCTAGCGGGACCAAAGAGACCCAGTACTTC
cdr3_aa: CASSPSGTKETQYF

d_call: -
clone_size: -
j_call: TRBJ2-7
v_call: TRBV20-1
cdr3_nt: TGCAGTGCACAACAGGGCGCCGAGCAGTACTTC
cdr3_aa: CSAQQGAEQYF

d_call: TRBD1
clone_size: -
j_call: TRBJ1-1
v_call: TRBV11-1
cdr3_nt: TGTGCCAGCAGCGGGGACAGCCCCTACACTGAAGCTTTCTTT
cdr3_aa: CASSGDSPYTEAFF

d_call: -
clone_size: -
j_call: TRBJ2-4
v_call: TRBV7-9
cdr3_nt: TGTGCCAGCAGCTTAGTATCCCTAGAGGACATTCAGTACTTC
cdr3_aa: CASSLVSLEDIQYF

d_call: TRBD2
clone_size: once
j_call: TRBJ2-3
v_call: TRBV29-1
cdr3_nt: TGCAGCGTCAGGACTAGCGGGAGGGATACGCAGTATTTT
cdr3_aa: CSVRTSGRDTQYF

d_call: -
clone_size: -
j_call: TRBJ2-1
v_call: TRBV11-2
cdr3_nt: TGTGCCAGCAGCTTAGCGCCCCTCCACAATGAGCAGTTCTTC
cdr3_aa: CASSLAPLHNEQFF

d_call: -
clone_size: -
j_call: TRBJ1-2
v_call: TRBV10-3
cdr3_nt: TGTGCCATCAGTGAGTCAGGTACTCTTGGCGGCTACACCTTC
cdr3_aa: CAISESGTLGGYTF

d_call: -
clone_size: few
j_call: TRBJ1-2
v_call: TRBV11-2
cdr3_nt: TGTGCCAGCAGCTCGGACGGAGAAGGGTACTATGGCTACACCTTC
cdr3_aa: CASSSDGEGYYGYTF

d_call: -
clone_size: -
j_call: TRBJ2-2
v_call: TRBV19
cdr3_nt: TGTGCCAGTAGTCCAGTTTCGGGAGCTTGGACCGGGGAGCTGTTTTTT
cdr3_aa: CASSPVSGAWTGELFF

d_call: TRBD1
clone_size: -
j_call: TRBJ2-3
v_call: TRBV4-3
cdr3_nt: TGCGCCAGCAGCCAGAACGGCAGGGGGCAAGCAGATACGCAGTATTTT
cdr3_aa: CASSQNGRGQADTQYF

d_call: -
clone_size: few
j_call: TRBJ1-1
v_call: TRBV29-1
cdr3_nt: TGCAGCGTTGTTCCCCAGGGTCTAATGGGCACTGAAGCTTTCTTT
cdr3_aa: CSVVPQGLMGTEAFF

d_call: -
clone_size: -
j_call: TRBJ2-7
v_call: TRBV9
cdr3_nt: TGTGCCAGCAGCCGCTGGGGGGGCAGGGACGAGCAGTACTTC
cdr3_aa: CASSRWGGRDEQYF

d_call: TRBD1
clone_size: -
j_call: TRBJ2-7
v_call: TRBV4-1
cdr3_nt: TGCGCCAGCAGCCCCGCCGCAGGGGGAATCGAGCAGTACTTC
cdr3_aa: CASSPAAGGIEQYF